The entry below gives a single T cell receptor beta chain sequence along with its context. Antigen specificity is unknown. Profiled with immunoSEQ multiplex PCR; TCRdb holds only in-frame clones, not every one. The sample comprises approximately 80,000 clones, 70% to 80% of which are singletons, and approximately 9.9% rests with the top ten. This sample is part of a study of radiotherapy plus CTLA-4 blockade in lung cancer. The wider study: Objective responses occurred in approximately 18% of patients; about 32% had disease control. Study findings and constraints: Blood TCR clones of tumor origin expanded after radiotherapy plus ipilimumab. Response was reportedly best predicted by early blood T cell clone dynamics, with interferon-beta.

The study treated chemo-refractory metastatic non-small-cell lung cancer patients with focal radiation plus ipilimumab CTLA-4 blockade. Germline V lookup: CDR1 MNHEY, CDR2 SVGAGI. The CDR3 contains 15 residues. V was pared by 7 bases and J by 9 bases, with 13 bases of the junction left unmatched. V gene TRBV6-5 combines with J gene TRBJ2-3; 10 bases fit TRBD2. Sequenced material: peripheral blood, taken from a patient treated with radiotherapy plus ipilimumab. This receptor was identified in a human donor with non-small cell lung cancer whose response to radiotherapy plus ipilimumab could not be evaluated. The CDR3 loop is CASTTGTSAPVTQYF. As DNA, the CDR3 is TGTGCCAGCACCACCGGGACTAGCGCACCAGTGACGCAGTATTTT.